Below are 23 T cell receptor beta chains sequenced from a single sample in a study of T cell changes during pregnancy in multiple sclerosis. Assay: immunoSEQ multiplex PCR; the TCRdb copy retains only in-frame clones and omits some. This sample has fewer than 75,000 clones, with 75% to 95% found just once. The sample in question was peripheral blood, obtained in the first trimester of pregnancy. The receptors come from a female donor with multiple sclerosis, enrolled in a pregnancy study.

This rearrangement joins TRBV6-6 to TRBJ2-3; perhaps TRBD1 as D (5 bases). This CDR3 has 13 residues. Germline CDR1 is MNHNY and CDR2 is SVGAGI (reference sequence). V was cut by 7 bases and J by 2 bases, with 10 bases left in between. CDR3 region: CASKTDSTDTQYF. The DNA for the CDR3 is TGTGCCAGCAAGACAGACTCCACAGATACGCAGTATTTT.

The chain carries TRBV5-1 and TRBJ1-2; possible D gene TRBD1, 6 bases. Per the germline V gene, CDR1 is SGHRS and CDR2 is YFSETQ. Trimming removed 7 bases at V and 3 bases at J, with 16 bases between. The length of the CDR3 is 14 residues. CDR3 protein: CASSIGGIDYGYTF. The CDR3, as DNA: TGCGCCAGCTCAATAGGGGGTATTGACTATGGCTACACCTTC.

This clone was seen a handful of times. J is TRBJ1-1 and V is TRBV27; weak D call: TRBD1 (5 bases). Trimming removed 2 bases from V and 2 bases from J, with 12 bases in between. CDR3 length: 15 amino acids. Germline CDR1 and CDR2: MNHEY and SMNVEV (reference sequence). DNA for the CDR3: TGTGCCAGCAGTTTAGGGGCAGCATTTAACACTGAAGCTTTCTTT. This translates into CASSLGAAFNTEAFF.

The chain links TRBV5-1 to TRBJ1-3; D remains unclear. V lost 0 bases, J lost 0 bases, and 13 bases lay in between. There are 17 residues in the CDR3. Germline values: CDR1 SGHRS, CDR2 YFSETQ. The CDR3 loop reads CASSLVPAASSGNTIYF. CDR3 bases: TGCGCCAGCAGCTTGGTGCCCGCGGCAAGCTCTGGAAACACCATATATTTT. The entire variable domain, with the rest obtained from reference TRBV5-1 and TRBJ1-3, is as follows: KAGVTQTPRYLIKTRGQQVTLSCSPISGHRSVSWYQQTPGQGLQFLFEYFSETQRNKGNFPGRFSGRQFSNSRSEMNVSTLELGDSALYLCASSLVPAASSGNTIYFGEGSWLTVV.

The chain joins TRBV15 to TRBJ2-2; D call uncertain. This CDR3 region has 14 residues. V was pared by 3 bases and J by 6 bases, with 11 bases between. Germline loops: CDR1 LNHNV, CDR2 YYDKDF (reference sequence). The CDR3 DNA is TGTGCCACCAGCAGTGGCTCGAGGCCCGGGGAGCTGTTTTTT. This sequence encodes CATSSGSRPGELFF.

The chain joins TRBV5-1 to TRBJ1-1, with 9 bases lining up with TRBD1. Trimming at V came to 4 bases and at J to 3 bases, leaving 4 bases not matched to a gene. The CDR3 has 14 amino acids. In germline, CDR1 is SGHRS, CDR2 YFSETQ. The CDR3 DNA reads as TGCGCCAGCAGCAGAACAGGGGGCGACACTGAAGCTTTCTTT. It codes for CASSRTGGDTEAFF.

The chain is built from TRBV18 and TRBJ1-1; tentative D call: TRBD1 (6 bases). The CDR3 consists of 15 residues. CDR1 is KGHSH, CDR2 LQKENI, per germline. V lost 1 base and J lost 4, with 13 bases in between. The CDR3 sequence is CASSPQQGLGTEAFF. CDR3 DNA: TGTGCCAGCTCACCACAACAGGGATTGGGCACTGAAGCTTTCTTT.

The chain joins TRBV6-6 to TRBJ2-7; the match to TRBD1 covers 9 bases. V lost 5 bases, J lost 5 bases, and 7 bases stayed unmatched. This CDR3 spans 14 amino acids. Germline V CDR1 and CDR2: MNHNY, SVGAGI (reference sequence). This CDR3 is CASSRTGVGDEQYF. DNA of the CDR3: TGTGCCAGCAGTCGGACAGGGGTGGGTGACGAGCAGTACTTC.

V gene TRBV7-8 combines with J gene TRBJ2-4; 10 bases fit TRBD1. Germline V gene sequence: CDR1 SGHVS, CDR2 FQNEAQ. The CDR3 runs 16 residues. Germline trimming cut 2 bases from V and 12 bases from J; bases unmatched to any gene: 13. CDR3 coding DNA: TGTGCCAGCAGCTTACGACCGACAGGGGGCGGTGGTCGTCAGTACTTC. Its translation is CASSLRPTGGGGRQYF.

The chain links TRBV5-6 to TRBJ2-2; tentatively, D is TRBD2 (6 bases). Per germline, CDR1 SGHDT and CDR2 YYEEEE. The CDR3 spans 16 residues. V lost 0 bases and J 5 bases, leaving 14 bases between the germline ends. CDR3 bases: TGTGCCAGCAGCTTGGATGGAGGGGCTGGAACCGGGGAGCTGTTTTTT. This encodes CASSLDGGAGTGELFF.

The chain employs TRBV7-3 and TRBJ1-6, with a weak D call TRBD1 (5 bases). The CDR3 loop spans 14 amino acids. Trimming left V 5 bases short and J 5 bases short, with 10 bases between. CDR1 is SGHTA, CDR2 FQGTGA, per germline. The CDR3 region is CASSATVHNSPLHF. The CDR3 DNA follows: TGTGCCAGCAGCGCGACAGTCCATAATTCACCCCTCCACTTT.

The gene calls are TRBV6-5 and TRBJ1-4, with TRBD1 matching over 7 bases. With 6 bases clipped from V and 8 bases from J, the junction kept 9 bases outside the gene matches. Germline V CDR1 and CDR2: MNHEY, SVGAGI. This CDR3 has 14 amino acids. The CDR3 coding sequence is TGTGCCAGCAGCCTTACAGGGGATGGGGAAAAACTGTTTTTT. Protein sequence: CASSLTGDGEKLFF.

This clone was seen only a few times. The rearrangement links TRBV7-9 to TRBJ2-3; D gene unclear. Trimming removed 5 bases at V and 9 bases at J, with 15 bases between. Germline V gene data show CDR1 as SEHNR and CDR2 as FQNEAQ (reference sequence). The CDR3 is 13 amino acids. CDR3 protein: CASSHAQAMTQYF. Written as DNA, the CDR3 is TGTGCCAGCAGCCACGCCCAGGCAATGACGCAGTATTTT.

The rearrangement uses TRBV19 and TRBJ2-3, with 9 bases lining up with TRBD1. There are 17 residues in the CDR3. V gave up 1 base and J gave up 2 bases; unmatched junction bases: 7. Germline CDR1 is LNHDA and CDR2 is SQIVND (reference sequence). In nucleotides, the CDR3 is TGTGCCAGTAGTATAGGGTGGGACAGGGCTTCCACAGATACGCAGTATTTT. Residues: CASSIGWDRASTDTQYF.

The chain couples TRBV27 to TRBJ1-1; TRBD1 matches 11 bases. The ends lost 5 bases at V and 5 bases at J; junction bases unmatched: 7. The CDR3 extends over 15 amino acids. CDR1 and CDR2 from the germline V gene are MNHEY and SMNVEV (reference sequence). CDR3 DNA sequence: TGTGCCAGCAGTCCGGCCGGGACAGGGGGGACTGAAGCTTTCTTT. Translated: CASSPAGTGGTEAFF.

V usage is TRBV10-2 and J usage is TRBJ1-5, with D possibly matching TRBD1 (5 bases). The CDR3 has 13 amino acids. Germline-derived CDR1 and CDR2 are WSHSY and SAAADI. V was trimmed by 6 bases and J by 9 bases, leaving 15 bases between them. The CDR3 sequence: CASSPGSLPPQHF. The CDR3 coding sequence is TGCGCCAGCAGCCCAGGGTCCTTACCGCCCCAGCATTTT.

This clone was seen once. The rearrangement joins TRBV12-5 to TRBJ2-2; the match to TRBD2 covers 9 bases. Trimming at V came to 0 bases and at J to 4 bases, leaving 9 bases not matched to a gene. The CDR3 covers 18 residues. Per germline, CDR1 LGHNT and CDR2 FRNRAP. CDR3 bases: TGTGCTAGTGGTTTGGTACTGGGAAGCGGGAGGCTCACCGGGGAGCTGTTTTTT. Amino acids: CASGLVLGSGRLTGELFF.

The rearrangement links TRBV27 to TRBJ2-6, with D maybe TRBD2 (5 bases). The CDR3 has 15 amino acids. The V gene lost 3 bases and the J gene lost 2 bases, with 8 bases spanning the gap. CDR1 is MNHEY, CDR2 SMNVEV, per germline (reference sequence). The CDR3, as DNA: TGTGCCAGCAGTTTGTCGGGGACTGGGGCCAACGTCCTGACTTTC. Amino acids: CASSLSGTGANVLTF.

This sequence joins TRBV5-1 and TRBJ2-2, with TRBD2 matching over 10 bases. V lost 0 bases, J lost 6 bases, and 5 bases stayed unmatched. The CDR3 totals 16 residues. Per the germline V gene, CDR1 is SGHRS and CDR2 is YFSETQ. CDR3 bases: TGCGCCAGCAGCTTGGATCTAGCGGGAGCCCCCGGGGAGCTGTTTTTT. Its translation is CASSLDLAGAPGELFF.

The rearrangement uses TRBV19 and TRBJ1-2; 7 bases agree with TRBD1. The germline gives CDR1 LNHDA, CDR2 SQIVND (reference sequence). This CDR3 spans 14 amino acids. V trimming: 6 bases; J trimming: 6 bases; junction bases outside the gene matches: 10. DNA for the CDR3: TGTGCCAGTAGAGGAACGGGACAGACTGATGGCTACACCTTC. Protein: CASRGTGQTDGYTF.

V usage is TRBV19 and J usage is TRBJ2-7; perhaps TRBD1 as D (6 bases). There are 17 residues in the CDR3. Germline assignment: CDR1 LNHDA and CDR2 SQIVND (reference sequence). Between the trimmed V and J ends, which lost 7 bases and 6 bases, there was a span of 28 bases. The CDR3 DNA reads as TGTGCCAGTAAGGGGCCCTTACAGGGTTTGGTGTACTGCGAGCAGTACTTC. Its protein is CASKGPLQGLVYCEQYF.

This clone was observed a single time. V gene TRBV9 combines with J gene TRBJ2-5; possible D gene TRBD1, 5 bases. This CDR3 has 13 amino acids. V lost 3 bases, J lost 5 bases, and 11 bases lay in between. Germline V lookup: CDR1 SGDLS, CDR2 YYNGEE. CDR3 in DNA: TGTGCCAGCAGCGAGGGGAAGGGTGAGACCCAGTACTTC. Translating it yields CASSEGKGETQYF.

The CDR3 sequence is CASSKINIDRESGELFF. The CDR3, as DNA: TGTGCCAGTAGTAAAATCAATATCGACAGGGAATCGGGGGAGCTGTTTTTT. The chain couples TRBV19 to TRBJ2-2, with 7 bases lining up with TRBD1. CDR3 length: 17 residues. Germline CDR1 LNHDA, CDR2 SQIVND (reference sequence). J gave up 8 bases and V 4 bases, and 16 bases lay outside the gene matches.